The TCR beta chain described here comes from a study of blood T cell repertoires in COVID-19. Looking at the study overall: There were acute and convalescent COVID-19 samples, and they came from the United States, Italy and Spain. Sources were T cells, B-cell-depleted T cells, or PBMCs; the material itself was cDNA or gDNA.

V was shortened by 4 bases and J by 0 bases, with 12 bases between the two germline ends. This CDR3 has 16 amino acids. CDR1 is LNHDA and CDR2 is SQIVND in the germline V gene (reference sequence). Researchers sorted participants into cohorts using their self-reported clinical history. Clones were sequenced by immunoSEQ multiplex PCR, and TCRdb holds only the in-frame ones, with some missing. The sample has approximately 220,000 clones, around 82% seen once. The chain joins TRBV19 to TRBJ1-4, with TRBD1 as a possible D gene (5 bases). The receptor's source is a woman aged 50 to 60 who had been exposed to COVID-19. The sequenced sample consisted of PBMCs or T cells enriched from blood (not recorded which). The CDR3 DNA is TGTGCCAGTAGTAGGGGCAGATTGTCAACTAATGAAAAACTGTTTTTT. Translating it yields CASSRGRLSTNEKLFF. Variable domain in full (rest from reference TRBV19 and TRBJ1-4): DGGITQSPKYLFRKEGQNVTLSCEQNLNHDAMYWYRQDPGQGLRLIYYSQIVNDFQKGDIAEGYSVSREKKESFPLTVTSAQKNPTAFYLCASSRGRLSTNEKLFFGSGTQLSVL.